The rows below give T cell receptor beta chains drawn from one sample of a study of siplizumab effects on memory and regulatory T cells. Measured with immunoSEQ multiplex PCR; TCRdb has only the in-frame clones, and not every one. The repertoire includes around 120,000 clones, about 95% of them detected once, and roughly 1.5% sits in the top ten. The sequencing input was non-Treg CD4+ T cells sorted from blood. These receptors originate from a human donor in good health. The CDR3 runs from the conserved cysteine through the conserved F or W. A D gene is named only where the DNA matches it firmly. Size is stated for part of the rows, as once, few or many counts, or as a class when the clone is expanded.

TRBJ1-1,.,.,TRBV5-5,TGTGCCAGCAGCTTGGGCCCGGGATTGGACACTGAAGCTTTCTTT,CASSLGPGLDTEAFF
TRBJ2-2,.,.,TRBV7-9,TGTGCCAGCAGCTTATGGGGCGGTGGCACCGGGGAGCTGTTTTTT,CASSLWGGGTGELFF
TRBJ2-5,.,TRBD2,TRBV5-5,TGTGCCAGCAGCTTGTTGGGCGGGGGACTCCAAGAGACCCAGTACTTC,CASSLLGGGLQETQYF
TRBJ1-6,.,.,TRBV6-5,TGTGCCAGCAAGCAGGGAGTGAATTCACCCCTCCACTTT,CASKQGVNSPLHF
TRBJ2-5,.,.,TRBV5-4,TGTGCCAGCAGCTTGCTTCGGGGGTGGGAAGAGACCCAGTACTTC,CASSLLRGWEETQYF
TRBJ1-5,.,TRBD1,TRBV20-1,TGCAGTGCTGGGGGACAGCAGCCCCAGCATTTT,CSAGGQQPQHF
TRBJ2-4,.,.,TRBV6-5,TGTGCCAGCAGTTACGGCAGGGCCGGACAAAACATTCAGTACTTC,CASSYGRAGQNIQYF
TRBJ2-7,.,.,TRBV7-6,TGTGCCAGCAGCGCGACGACAGGCGCCGGGGCCGGGCAGTACTTC,CASSATTGAGAGQYF
TRBJ1-4,.,.,TRBV29-1,TGCAGCGTTCGAGCCGGACTGAACTATGAAAAACTGTTTTTT,CSVRAGLNYEKLFF
TRBJ1-5,.,.,TRBV5-1,TGTGCCAGCAGCACAGGGTACCAGCCCCAGCATTTT,CASSTGYQPQHF
TRBJ1-1,.,.,TRBV2,TGTGCCAGCAGATATGGGGGGACTGAAGCTTTCTTT,CASRYGGTEAFF
TRBJ1-5,.,.,TRBV2,TGTGCCAGCGGAGAAGTGAGGGTAAATCAGCCCCAGCATTTT,CASGEVRVNQPQHF
TRBJ2-7,.,.,TRBV7-2,TGTGCCACCGGGAACAACTACGAGCAGTACTTC,CATGNNYEQYF
TRBJ2-5,.,.,TRBV5-1,TGCGCCAGCAGCTTGGACCGTGGGGGAGAGACCCAGTACTTC,CASSLDRGGETQYF
TRBJ1-6,.,.,TRBV6-6,TGTGCCAGCAACAAGGACAGAACTTATAATTCACCCCTCCACTTT,CASNKDRTYNSPLHF
TRBJ1-2,once,.,TRBV20-1,TGCAGTGCTTGGAGTACTGTTGGCTACACCTTC,CSAWSTVGYTF
TRBJ2-3,.,.,TRBV4-1,TGCGCCAGCAGCCCAGGGACCGACGCGATTACAGATACGCAGTATTTT,CASSPGTDAITDTQYF
TRBJ2-2,.,.,TRBV30,TGTGCCTGGACCTCTGACAGAACGAACACCGGGGAGCTGTTTTTT,CAWTSDRTNTGELFF
TRBJ2-3,.,.,TRBV5-1,TGCGCCAGCAGCTTGACAGGGTCCGGCAGCGATACGCAGTATTTT,CASSLTGSGSDTQYF
TRBJ1-1,.,.,TRBV11-2,TGTGCCAGCAGCTTGAGGGATGAAGCTTTCTTT,CASSLRDEAFF
TRBJ2-7,.,TRBD1,TRBV11-2,TGTGCCAGCAGCCTCGCCGGACAGGTCAACGAGCAGTACTTC,CASSLAGQVNEQYF
TRBJ1-1,.,.,TRBV11-3,TGTGCCAGCAGTAGGAGTGGGCCCAACACTGAAGCTTTCTTT,CASSRSGPNTEAFF
TRBJ1-1,.,TRBD1,TRBV10-3,TGTGCCATCAGTGGGAGGGACAGGGGTTTGAACACTGAAGCTTTCTTT,CAISGRDRGLNTEAFF
TRBJ1-5,.,TRBD1,TRBV6-4,TGTGCCAGCAGTGACAACAAACAGGGGGCCAGCAATCAGCCCCAGCATTTT,CASSDNKQGASNQPQHF
TRBJ2-3,.,.,TRBV7-9,TGTGCCAGCAGCTACTTCCCCGTTAGGGCAGATACGCAGTATTTT,CASSYFPVRADTQYF
TRBJ2-5,.,.,TRBV6-1,TGTGCCAGTGGATTGTTCGGGGCGGGAGAGACCCAGTACTTC,CASGLFGAGETQYF
TRBJ1-1,once,.,TRBV12-5,TGTGCTAGTGGGCCCCAAGAGAACACTGAAGCTTTCTTT,CASGPQENTEAFF
TRBJ1-4,once,.,TRBV5-1,TGCGCCAGCAGCTTACAGGGAGGACTTGCAACTAATGAAAAACTGTTTTTT,CASSLQGGLATNEKLFF
TRBJ1-4,.,.,TRBV29-1,TGCAGCGTCGGCCCCAGGGGAGCAACTAATGAAAAACTGTTTTTT,CSVGPRGATNEKLFF
TRBJ2-3,.,TRBD2,TRBV6-5,TGTGCCAGCAGTGGCGGGGGGGCTGGAGATACGCAGTATTTT,CASSGGGAGDTQYF
TRBJ1-4,.,TRBD1,TRBV7-2,TGTGCCAGCAGCCATCAGACAGGGTCAGGGGAAAAACTGTTTTTT,CASSHQTGSGEKLFF
TRBJ2-5,.,.,TRBV6-5,TGTGCCAGCAGTCTCCAATTTGGGCAAGAGACCCAGTACTTC,CASSLQFGQETQYF
TRBJ1-5,.,.,TRBV5-8,TGTGCCAGCAGCCGGGGCGCGCTGTATCAGCCCCAGCATTTT,CASSRGALYQPQHF
TRBJ1-4,.,.,TRBV5-1,TGCGCCAGCAGCTTGGTTGGGGGCCCCAGTGAAAAACTGTTTTTT,CASSLVGGPSEKLFF
TRBJ1-1,.,TRBD1,TRBV19,TGTGCCAGTACGGACAGGGGCACTGAAGCTTTCTTT,CASTDRGTEAFF
TRBJ2-3,.,TRBD2,TRBV10-3,TGTGCCACCGTGGGGGGGACAGATACGCAGTATTTT,CATVGGTDTQYF
TRBJ2-1,once,.,TRBV2,TGTGCCAGCAGTCCCAGCCGACAGGTGGGCTACAATGAGCAGTTCTTC,CASSPSRQVGYNEQFF
TRBJ2-3,.,TRBD2,TRBV18,TGTGCCAGCTCTCGACTAGCGGGGGGTAGCACAGATACGCAGTATTTT,CASSRLAGGSTDTQYF
TRBJ1-2,.,TRBD1,TRBV2,TGTGCCAGCAGAGGGGACAGGTCTTATGGCTACACCTTC,CASRGDRSYGYTF
TRBJ1-6,.,.,TRBV5-1,TGCGCCAGCCGCGCGCCCTCGACGGGGAATAATTCACCCCTCCACTTT,CASRAPSTGNNSPLHF
TRBJ2-5,.,.,TRBV7-2,TGTGCCAGCAGCTTTAAGGGGGGTCAAGAGACCCAGTACTTC,CASSFKGGQETQYF
TRBJ2-7,.,.,TRBV4-1,TGCGCCAGCAGCCATCCTGACCGGCCCTACGAGCAGTACTTC,CASSHPDRPYEQYF
TRBJ1-1,.,.,TRBV30,TGTGCCTGGAAACGGGCGAACACTGAAGCTTTCTTT,CAWKRANTEAFF
TRBJ1-1,.,.,TRBV11-2,TGTGCCAGCAGCCTAGAGGCCGGAGAAGCTTTCTTT,CASSLEAGEAFF
TRBJ1-5,.,.,TRBV7-9,TGTGCCAGCAGCTTTAGCGCGCCGGAACAGCCCCAGCATTTT,CASSFSAPEQPQHF
TRBJ2-6,.,.,TRBV13,TGTGCCAGCAGCTTAGGTGGGGCCAACGTCCTGACTTTC,CASSLGGANVLTF
TRBJ2-3,.,TRBD2,TRBV4-2,TGTGCCAGCAGCCAAGACGGGGCGGGAGGAGCCACAGATACGCAGTATTTT,CASSQDGAGGATDTQYF
TRBJ2-4,.,.,TRBV5-1,TGCGCCAGCAGCTTAAACACCGCTGTGACAAACATTCAGTACTTC,CASSLNTAVTNIQYF
TRBJ2-7,.,TRBD2,TRBV15,TGTGCCACCAGCAGAGTCCGACTAGCGGGAGTTAGCGAGCAGTACTTC,CATSRVRLAGVSEQYF
TRBJ2-7,.,.,TRBV6-1,TGTGCCAGCAGTCACCGGGACGGCTCCTACGAGCAGTACTTC,CASSHRDGSYEQYF
TRBJ2-4,.,TRBD2,TRBV19,TGTGCAAGTAACACCCCGGGGGGGGGAAGTAGCGACCTAGCCAAAAACATTCAGTACTTC,CASNTPGGGSSDLAKNIQYF
TRBJ2-7,.,.,TRBV7-3,TGTGCCAGCAGCTCGACAGGTGCCTCCTACGAGCAGTACTTC,CASSSTGASYEQYF
TRBJ2-3,.,TRBD2,TRBV6-5,TGTGCCAGCAGTTACCTGGGGGGGGACCGCACAGATACGCAGTATTTT,CASSYLGGDRTDTQYF
TRBJ2-2,.,.,TRBV10-3,TGTGCCATCAGATCGGAAGGGGTTAAGAACACCGGGGAGCTGTTTTTT,CAIRSEGVKNTGELFF
TRBJ1-1,.,.,TRBV6-5,TGTGCCAGCAGTTACGGGGACAACACTGAAGCTTTCTTT,CASSYGDNTEAFF
TRBJ2-1,.,TRBD2,TRBV11-2,TGTGCCAGCAGCTTAACTAGCGGGGTCTTTGGTGAGCAGTTCTTC,CASSLTSGVFGEQFF
TRBJ1-6,.,TRBD1,TRBV6-5,TGTGCCAGCAGTTACTCGGGACAGCCCTATAATTCACCCCTCCACTTT,CASSYSGQPYNSPLHF
TRBJ2-7,.,TRBD2,TRBV5-1,TGCGCCAGCAGCCCGGGGACTAGCGGGAGATGGAACGAGCAGTACTTC,CASSPGTSGRWNEQYF
TRBJ2-1,.,.,TRBV28,TGTGCCAGCAGTTCTGGGGTGGCGGTCGGCAATGAGCAGTTCTTC,CASSSGVAVGNEQFF